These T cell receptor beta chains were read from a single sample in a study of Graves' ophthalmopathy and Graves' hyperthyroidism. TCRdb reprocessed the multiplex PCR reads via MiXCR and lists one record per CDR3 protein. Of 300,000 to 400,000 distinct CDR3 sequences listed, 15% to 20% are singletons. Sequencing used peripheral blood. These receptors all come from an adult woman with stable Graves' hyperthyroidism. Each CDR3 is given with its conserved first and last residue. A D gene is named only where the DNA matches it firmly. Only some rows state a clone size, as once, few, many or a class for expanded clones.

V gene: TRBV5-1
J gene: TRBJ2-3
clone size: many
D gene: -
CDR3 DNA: TGCGCCAGCAGGGTCTCAGATACGCAGTATTTT
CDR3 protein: CASRVSDTQYF

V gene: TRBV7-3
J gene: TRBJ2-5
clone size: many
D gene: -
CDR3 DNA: TGTGCCAGCAGCTTATTAGCGGGACAGCAAGAGACCCAGTACTTC
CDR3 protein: CASSLLAGQQETQYF

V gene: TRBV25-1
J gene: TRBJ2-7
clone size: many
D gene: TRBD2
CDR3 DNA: TGTGCCAGCAGTGAATCCCATTCTAGCGGAAATCACTACGAGCAGTACTTC
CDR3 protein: CASSESHSSGNHYEQYF

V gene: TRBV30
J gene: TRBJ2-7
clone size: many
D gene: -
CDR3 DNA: TGTGCCTGGAGTGTCATGGGCGGAACTACCTACGAGCAGTACTTC
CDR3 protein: CAWSVMGGTTYEQYF

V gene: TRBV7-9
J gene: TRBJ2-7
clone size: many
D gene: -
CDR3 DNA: TGTGCCAGCAGCTCCGACAGCAGTTTCCTTTACGAGCAGTACTTC
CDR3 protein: CASSSDSSFLYEQYF

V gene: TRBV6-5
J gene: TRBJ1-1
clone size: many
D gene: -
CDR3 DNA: TGTGCCACTTCGGTCGGGCATAACACTGAAGCTTTCTTT
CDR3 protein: CATSVGHNTEAFF

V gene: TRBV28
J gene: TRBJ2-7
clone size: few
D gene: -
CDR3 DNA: TGTGCCAGCAGCCTCCGGCCGGAAGACGAGCAGTACTTC
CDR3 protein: CASSLRPEDEQYF

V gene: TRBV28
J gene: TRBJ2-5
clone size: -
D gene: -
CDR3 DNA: TGTGCCAGCAGTCTTCCCCACACGGAAACCCAGTACTTC
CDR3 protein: CASSLPHTETQYF

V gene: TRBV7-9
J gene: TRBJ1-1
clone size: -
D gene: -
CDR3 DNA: TGTGCCAGCAGCTTCAATCCAGACCAGAACACTGAAGCTTTCTTT
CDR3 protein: CASSFNPDQNTEAFF

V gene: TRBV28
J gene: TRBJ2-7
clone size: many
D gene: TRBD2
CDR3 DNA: TGTGCCAGCAGTGGGGGGGGCTACGAGCAGTACTTC
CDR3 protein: CASSGGGYEQYF

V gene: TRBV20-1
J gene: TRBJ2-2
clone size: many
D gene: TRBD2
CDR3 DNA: TGCAGTGCTAGAGAACGTCGAGCGGGAGAGACCGGGGAGCTGTTTTTT
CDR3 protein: CSARERRAGETGELFF

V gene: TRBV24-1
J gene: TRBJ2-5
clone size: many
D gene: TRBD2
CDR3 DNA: TGTGCCACCAGTGACCCGGGACTAGCGGGAGAGACCCAGTACTTC
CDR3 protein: CATSDPGLAGETQYF

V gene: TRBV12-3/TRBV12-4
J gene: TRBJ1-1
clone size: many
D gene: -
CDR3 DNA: TGTGCCAGCAGTTACTCGGCAAGTGGTCGCACTGTAGCTTTCTTT
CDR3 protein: CASSYSASGRTVAFF

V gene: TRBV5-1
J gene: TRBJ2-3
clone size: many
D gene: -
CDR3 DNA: TGCGCCAGCAGCTTGGTACCCGGGAGCACAGATACGCAGTATTTT
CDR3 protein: CASSLVPGSTDTQYF

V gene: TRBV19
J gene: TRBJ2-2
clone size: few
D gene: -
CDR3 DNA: TGTGCCAGTAGTATAAGGACGCGGAACACCGGGGAGCTGTTTTTT
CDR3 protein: CASSIRTRNTGELFF

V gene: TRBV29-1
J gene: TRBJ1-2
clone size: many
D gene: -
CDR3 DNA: TGCAGCGTTGAAGACGTAACGGATAACTATGGCTACACCTTC
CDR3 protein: CSVEDVTDNYGYTF

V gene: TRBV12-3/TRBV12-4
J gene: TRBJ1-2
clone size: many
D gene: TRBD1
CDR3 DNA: TGTGCCAGCACCCGACAGGGATCCGGCTACACCTTC
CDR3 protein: CASTRQGSGYTF

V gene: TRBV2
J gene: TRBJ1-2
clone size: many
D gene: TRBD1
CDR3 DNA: TGTGCCAGCAGTGAGACAGGGGAATATGGCTACACCTTC
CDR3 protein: CASSETGEYGYTF

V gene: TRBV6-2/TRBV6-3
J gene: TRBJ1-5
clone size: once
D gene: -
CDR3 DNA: TGTGCCAGCGGTGACTGGAGCAATCAGCCCCAGCATTTT
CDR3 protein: CASGDWSNQPQHF

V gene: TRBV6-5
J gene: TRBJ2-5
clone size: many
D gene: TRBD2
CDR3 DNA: TGTGCCAGCAGTTATAGCGGGCAAGAGACCCAGTACTTC
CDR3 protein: CASSYSGQETQYF

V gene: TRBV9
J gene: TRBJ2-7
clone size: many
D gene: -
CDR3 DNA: TGTGCCAGCAGCCGGAATAGCGTTTCCTACGAGCAGTACTTC
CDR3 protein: CASSRNSVSYEQYF

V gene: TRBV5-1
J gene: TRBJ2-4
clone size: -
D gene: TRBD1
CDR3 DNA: TGCGCCAGCAGCAGACCCCAGGGGGACGTCGGCAAAAACATTCAGTACTTC
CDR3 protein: CASSRPQGDVGKNIQYF

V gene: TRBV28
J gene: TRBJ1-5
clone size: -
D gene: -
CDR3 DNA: TGTGCCAGCAGTTTGTTGGGACGGTATCAGCCCCGGCATTTT
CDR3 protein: CASSLLGRYQPRHF

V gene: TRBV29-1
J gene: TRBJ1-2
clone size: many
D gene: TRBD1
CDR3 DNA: TGCAGCGCTCGGGACAGATTGAACTATGGCTACACCTTC
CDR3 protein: CSARDRLNYGYTF

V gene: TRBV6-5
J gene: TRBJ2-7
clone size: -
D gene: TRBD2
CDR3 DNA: TGTGCCAGCAGTTCGGGACTAGCGAATTCCTACGAGCAGTACTTC
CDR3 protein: CASSSGLANSYEQYF

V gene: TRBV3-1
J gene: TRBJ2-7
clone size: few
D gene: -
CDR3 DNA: TGTGCCAGCAGCCAAGATCGATGGGGAGACTACGAGCAGTACTTC
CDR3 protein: CASSQDRWGDYEQYF

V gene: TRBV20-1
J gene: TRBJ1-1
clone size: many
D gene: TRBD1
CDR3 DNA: TGCAGTGCTAGCGACAGGGTCGGGGGGACTTTCTTT
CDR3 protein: CSASDRVGGTFF

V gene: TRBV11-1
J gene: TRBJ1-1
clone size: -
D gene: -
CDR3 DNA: TGTGCCAGCAGCCCCCGCCAGGGGCACACTGAAGCTTTCTTT
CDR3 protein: CASSPRQGHTEAFF

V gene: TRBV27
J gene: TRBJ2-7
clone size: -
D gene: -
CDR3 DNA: TGTGCCAGCGCTAGCGTGAGTGCCTACGATCAGTACTTC
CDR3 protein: CASASVSAYDQYF

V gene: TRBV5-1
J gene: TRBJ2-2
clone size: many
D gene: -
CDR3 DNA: TGCGCCAGCAGCTTGAACGCAGGGCAGGACGGGGAGCTGTTTTTT
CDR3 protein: CASSLNAGQDGELFF

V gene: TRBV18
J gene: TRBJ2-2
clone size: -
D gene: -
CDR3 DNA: TGTGCCAGCTCATTGGCCCCGAGCACCGGGGAGCTGTGTTTT
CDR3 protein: CASSLAPSTGELCF

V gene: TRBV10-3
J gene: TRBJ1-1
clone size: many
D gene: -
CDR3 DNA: TGTGCCATCAGTGAGGACCTAACCAGTAACACTGAAGCTTTCTTT
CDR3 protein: CAISEDLTSNTEAFF

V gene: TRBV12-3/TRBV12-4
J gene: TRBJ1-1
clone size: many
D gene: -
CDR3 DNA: TGTGCCAGCAGTTTGGGTAAATCGAACACTGAAGCTTTCTTT
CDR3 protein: CASSLGKSNTEAFF

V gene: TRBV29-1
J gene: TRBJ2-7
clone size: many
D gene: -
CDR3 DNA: TGCAGCGTTGAAGAGTTAGGACAAAACGAGCAGTACTTC
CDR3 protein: CSVEELGQNEQYF

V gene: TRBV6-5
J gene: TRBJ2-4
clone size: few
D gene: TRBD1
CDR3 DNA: TGTGCCAGCAGTTCCTGGACAGGGCTAGCCAAAAACATTCAGTACTTC
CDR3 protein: CASSSWTGLAKNIQYF

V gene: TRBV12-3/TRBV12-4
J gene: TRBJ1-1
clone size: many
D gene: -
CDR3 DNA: TGTGCCAGCGGACTGGCAGGGATGAACACTGAAGCTTTCTTT
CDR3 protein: CASGLAGMNTEAFF

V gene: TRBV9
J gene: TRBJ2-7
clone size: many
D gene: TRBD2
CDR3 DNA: TGTGCCAGCAGCGTGTCGTATGAGACTAGCGGCTCCTACGAGCAGTACTTC
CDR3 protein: CASSVSYETSGSYEQYF

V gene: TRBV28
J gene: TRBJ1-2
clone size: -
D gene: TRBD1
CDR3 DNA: TGTGCCAGCAGGTCCTCAGGACAGGGGTCGGGTGGCTACACCTTC
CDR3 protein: CASRSSGQGSGGYTF

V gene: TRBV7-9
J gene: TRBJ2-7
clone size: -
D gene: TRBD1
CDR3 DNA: TGTGCCAGCAGCGACAGGGTATCCTACGAGCAGTACTTC
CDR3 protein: CASSDRVSYEQYF

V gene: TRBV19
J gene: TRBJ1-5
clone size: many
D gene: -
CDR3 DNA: TGTGCCAGTGGTATTGACATTCGCACGGTTCAGCCCCAGCATTTT
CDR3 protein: CASGIDIRTVQPQHF

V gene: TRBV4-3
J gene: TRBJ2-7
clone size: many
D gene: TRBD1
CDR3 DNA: TGCGCCAGCAGCCAAGGGGACAGTAACTACGAGCAGTACTTC
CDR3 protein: CASSQGDSNYEQYF

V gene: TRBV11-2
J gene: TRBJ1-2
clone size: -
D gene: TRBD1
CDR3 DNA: TGTGCCAGCAGATCTATCAGGGGGCCTCAGTGGGGCTACACCTTC
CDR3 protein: CASRSIRGPQWGYTF

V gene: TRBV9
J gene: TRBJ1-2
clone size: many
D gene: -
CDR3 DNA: TGTGCCAGCAGCGTAGGTGCTGGGGCTAACTATGGCTACACCTTC
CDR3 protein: CASSVGAGANYGYTF

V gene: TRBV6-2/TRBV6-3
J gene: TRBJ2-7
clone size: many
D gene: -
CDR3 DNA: TGTGCCAGCAGTTACACCTGGAGATCGGGGGCCGCTAGCGGATTCTCCTACGAGCAGTACTTC
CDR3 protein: CASSYTWRSGAASGFSYEQYF

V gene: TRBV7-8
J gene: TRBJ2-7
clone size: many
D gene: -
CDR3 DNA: TGTGCCAGCAGCTCTACTTATTATAGGGCCAATTTTTACGAGCAGTACTTC
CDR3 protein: CASSSTYYRANFYEQYF